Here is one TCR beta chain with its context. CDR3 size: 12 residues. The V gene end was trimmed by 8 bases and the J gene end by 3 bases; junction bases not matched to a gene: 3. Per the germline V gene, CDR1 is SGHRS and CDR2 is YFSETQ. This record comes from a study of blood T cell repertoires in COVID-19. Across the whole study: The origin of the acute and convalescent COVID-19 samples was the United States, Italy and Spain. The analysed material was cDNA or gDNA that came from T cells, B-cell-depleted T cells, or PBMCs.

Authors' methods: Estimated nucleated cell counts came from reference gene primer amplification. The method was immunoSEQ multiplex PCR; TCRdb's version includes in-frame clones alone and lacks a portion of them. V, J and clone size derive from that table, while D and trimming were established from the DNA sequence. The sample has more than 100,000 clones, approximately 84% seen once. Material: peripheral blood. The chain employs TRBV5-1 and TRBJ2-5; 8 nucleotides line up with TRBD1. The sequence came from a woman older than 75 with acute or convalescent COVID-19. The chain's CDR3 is CASRTGKETQYF. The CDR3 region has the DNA TGCGCCAGTAGGACAGGGAAAGAGACCCAGTACTTC.